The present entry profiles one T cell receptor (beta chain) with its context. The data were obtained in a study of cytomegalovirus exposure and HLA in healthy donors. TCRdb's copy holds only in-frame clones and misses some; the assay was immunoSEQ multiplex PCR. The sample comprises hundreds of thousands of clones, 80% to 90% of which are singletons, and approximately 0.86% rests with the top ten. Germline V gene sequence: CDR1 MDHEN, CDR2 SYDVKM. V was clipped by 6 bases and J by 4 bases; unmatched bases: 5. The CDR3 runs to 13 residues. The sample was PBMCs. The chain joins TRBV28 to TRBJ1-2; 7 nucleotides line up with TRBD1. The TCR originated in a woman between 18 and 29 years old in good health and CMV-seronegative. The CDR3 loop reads CASSSGQFYGYTF. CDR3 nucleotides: TGTGCCAGCAGCTCGGGACAGTTCTATGGCTACACCTTC.